The rows below give T cell receptor beta chains drawn from one sample of a study of T cell responses to AZD1222 COVID-19 vaccine. Assay: immunoSEQ multiplex PCR; the TCRdb copy retains only in-frame clones and omits some. The sample yields roughly 100,000 clones, around 87% seen once. The specimen comprised peripheral blood, sampled 28 days after the second AZD1222 dose. These TCRs come from an adult who received the AZD1222 COVID-19 vaccine. CDR3s include the opening cysteine and the closing phenylalanine or tryptophan. D genes are given only for firm matches. Rows give clone size only sometimes, using once, few, many, or a class for an expanded clone.

CASSPTGSSYNSPLHF | TGCGCCAGCAGCCCCACAGGGAGCTCCTATAATTCACCCCTCCACTTT | - | TRBJ1-6 | - | TRBV4-1
CASSGDREGYTF | TGTGCCAGCAGTGGGGACAGGGAAGGCTACACCTTC | TRBD1 | TRBJ1-2 | once | TRBV2
CASSQVEGFSYNEQFF | TGCGCCAGCAGCCAAGTCGAGGGTTTTTCCTACAATGAGCAGTTCTTC | - | TRBJ2-1 | - | TRBV4-3
CATSRALEGNSPLHF | TGTGCCACCAGCAGAGCCCTCGAGGGGAATTCACCCCTCCACTTT | - | TRBJ1-6 | - | TRBV15
CASSTTGDIELTEAFF | TGTGCCAGTAGTACGACAGGGGATATCGAGCTCACTGAAGCTTTCTTT | TRBD1 | TRBJ1-1 | - | TRBV19
CASSLMGSGGASDTQYF | TGTGCCAGCAGCTTGATGGGTAGCGGGGGGGCCTCGGATACGCAGTATTTT | TRBD2 | TRBJ2-3 | once | TRBV5-4
CASSSQGSYNEQFF | TGTGCCAGCAGCTCACAGGGCTCTTACAATGAGCAGTTCTTC | - | TRBJ2-1 | - | TRBV6-5
CASSDSTRSGNTIYF | TGTGCCAGCAGTGACTCAACCCGCTCTGGAAACACCATATATTTT | - | TRBJ1-3 | - | TRBV6-5
CASSPSHTGGGSYEQYF | TGTGCCAGCAGCCCCTCTCATACAGGGGGCGGATCCTACGAGCAGTACTTC | TRBD1 | TRBJ2-7 | - | TRBV7-8
CASSPPVNYGYTF | TGTGCCAGCAGCCCCCCCGTGAACTATGGCTACACCTTC | - | TRBJ1-2 | - | TRBV7-2
CASSLISGGPQYF | TGTGCCAGCAGCTTAATCTCGGGAGGGCCCCAGTACTTC | TRBD2 | TRBJ2-7 | - | TRBV7-2
CASSNTDTQYF | TGTGCCAGCAGTAACACAGATACGCAGTATTTT | - | TRBJ2-3 | few | TRBV6-2/TRBV6-3
CATSDPRTANTGELFF | TGTGCCACCAGTGACCCGAGGACAGCGAACACCGGGGAGCTGTTTTTT | - | TRBJ2-2 | few | TRBV24-1
CSARDLYEQYF | TGCAGTGCTAGAGATCTCTACGAGCAGTACTTC | - | TRBJ2-7 | once | TRBV20-1
CASSLQAGPYGYTF | TGTGCCAGTAGTCTCCAAGCGGGACCGTATGGCTACACCTTC | - | TRBJ1-2 | - | TRBV19
CASSLGLAVTDTQYF | TGTGCCAGCAGTCTAGGACTAGCGGTCACAGATACGCAGTATTTT | TRBD2 | TRBJ2-3 | - | TRBV27
CASSDLYADANTDTQYF | TGTGCCAGCAGTGATTTATACGCGGACGCAAACACAGATACGCAGTATTTT | - | TRBJ2-3 | - | TRBV25-1